This T cell receptor beta chain was documented in a study of T-cell reconstitution after alpha-beta-depleted transplantation in children. Preparation of the TCRbeta library was carried out with unique molecular identifiers. TCRdb fed the PCR reads into MiXCR, producing one record per CDR3 protein. Of approximately 93,000 distinct CDR3 sequences listed, 6.5% to 8.5% were seen once; the top ten hold 6.9%. The V gene lost 5 bases and the J gene lost 0 bases, with 17 bases spanning the gap. The CDR3 runs to 16 residues. Germline values: CDR1 SGHRS, CDR2 YFSETQ. In its sample, this clonotype was seen many times.

Source: PBMCs from the stem cell graft donor, taken from the stem cell graft. The origin of this receptor is a human donor who donated a stem cell graft to a child with congenital amegakaryocytic thrombocytopenia. The chain is built from TRBV5-1 and TRBJ2-5; D gene uncertain. The CDR3 sequence is CASRPLNTENQETQYF. The CDR3 nucleotides are TGCGCCAGCAGACCGCTTAATACAGAGAACCAAGAGACCCAGTACTTC. Supplemented by reference TRBV5-1 and TRBJ2-5, the full variable domain reads KAGVTQTPRYLIKTRGQQVTLSCSPISGHRSVSWYQQTPGQGLQFLFEYFSETQRNKGNFPGRFSGRQFSNSRSEMNVSTLELGDSALYLCASRPLNTENQETQYFGPGTRLLVL.